Listed here are 22 T cell receptor beta chains from one sample, sequenced in a study of control samples from healthy donors and cancer patients. Libraries were prepared by immunoSEQ multiplex PCR; TCRdb keeps only in-frame clonotypes and omits some of them. The sample's table shows about 210,000 clones. What was sequenced was blood. The receptors shown here come from a woman younger than 45 in good health.

J is TRBJ1-2 and V is TRBV2, with a tentative D call TRBD1 (5 bases). The germline gives CDR1 SNHLY, CDR2 FYNNEI. V was trimmed by 7 bases and J by 11 bases, leaving 17 bases between them. This CDR3 is 12 amino acids long. The CDR3 region is CASTTVIRDYTF. CDR3 nucleotide sequence: TGTGCCAGCACCACGGTGATCAGGGATTACACCTTC.

V gene TRBV30 combines with J gene TRBJ2-2, with a tentative D call TRBD1 (7 bases). The V gene's germline CDR1 is GTSNPN and CDR2 SVGIG (reference sequence). This CDR3 has 19 residues. V was shortened by 2 bases and J by 2 bases, with 24 bases between the two germline ends. The CDR3 nucleotides are TGTGCCTGGAGTCCCCCAGGAAATAGCAGGGGGGCCAACACCGGGGAGCTGTTTTTT. Encoded protein: CAWSPPGNSRGANTGELFF.

V and J are TRBV5-1 and TRBJ2-7, with D maybe TRBD1 (7 bases). Trimming shortened V by 5 bases and J by 2 bases, and 14 bases separated the two germline ends. This CDR3 has 14 amino acids. The germline V gene encodes CDR1 SGHRS and CDR2 YFSETQ. The CDR3 reads CASSDREVPYEQYF. The CDR3, as DNA: TGCGCCAGCAGTGACAGGGAGGTCCCCTACGAGCAGTACTTC. Looking up the rest from reference TRBV5-1 and TRBJ2-7 gives the full variable domain: KAGVTQTPRYLIKTRGQQVTLSCSPISGHRSVSWYQQTPGQGLQFLFEYFSETQRNKGNFPGRFSGRQFSNSRSEMNVSTLELGDSALYLCASSDREVPYEQYFGPGTRLTVT.

This sequence joins TRBV3-1 (or the pseudogene TRBV3-2) and TRBJ1-2; D is undetermined. CDR1 LGHDT and CDR2 YNNKEL come from the germline V gene (reference sequence). This CDR3 has 12 amino acids. The V end was cut by 1 base, the J end by 8 bases, with 8 bases between. The CDR3 is CASSQVLRGYTF. CDR3 nucleotide sequence: TGTGCCAGCAGCCAAGTTCTGCGGGGCTACACCTTC.

The J gene is TRBJ2-7, the V gene TRBV5-5; 11 positions agree with TRBD1. The V and J ends lost 3 bases and 2 bases, in that order; junction bases with no gene match: 4. The germline CDR1 and CDR2 sequences are SGHKS and YYEKEE (reference sequence). This CDR3 is 15 amino acids long. CDR3 DNA sequence: TGTGCCAGCAGCTCCAGGACAGGGGGCGCCTACGAGCAGTACTTC. This translates into CASSSRTGGAYEQYF.

CDR3 nucleotides: TGTGCCAGCAGCTTAAAGCGGGGGGGTGAAGACGAGCAGTACTTC. Amino acids: CASSLKRGGEDEQYF. This chain connects TRBV7-3 to TRBJ2-7; 10 positions agree with TRBD2. Germline V gives CDR1 SGHTA, CDR2 FQGTGA. Trimming took 1 base from V and 5 from J; bases not matched to a gene: 5. The CDR3 is 15 residues long.

This rearrangement joins TRBV3-1 (or the pseudogene TRBV3-2) to TRBJ2-3; no reliable D call. V lost 4 bases and J 2 bases, leaving 10 bases between the germline ends. CDR1 and CDR2 (germline): LGHDT, YNNKEL (reference sequence). The CDR3 sequence is 14 residues long. The CDR3 DNA follows: TGTGCCAGCAGCCTCGGTAGAGACACAGATACGCAGTATTTT. This sequence encodes CASSLGRDTDTQYF.

The V call is TRBV7-9, the J call TRBJ1-5; 7 bases map to TRBD1. The CDR3 extends over 14 amino acids. The V segment lost 5 bases and the J segment 6 bases; nucleotides outside the gene matches: 7. CDR1 is SEHNR and CDR2 is FQNEAQ in the germline V gene (reference sequence). CDR3 protein: CASSRQGSGQPQHF. In nucleotides, the CDR3 is TGTGCCAGCAGCCGACAGGGATCGGGTCAGCCCCAGCATTTT.

V usage is TRBV19 and J usage is TRBJ2-2; D call uncertain. Germline CDR1 LNHDA, CDR2 SQIVND (reference sequence). V lost 7 bases to trimming and J lost 6 bases, with 15 bases between them. The CDR3 runs 14 residues. CDR3 region: CASTDAGWSGELFF. The DNA of the CDR3 is TGTGCCAGTACGGATGCAGGCTGGTCCGGGGAGCTGTTTTTT. Full variable domain (remainder filled in from reference TRBV19 and TRBJ2-2): DGGITQSPKYLFRKEGQNVTLSCEQNLNHDAMYWYRQDPGQGLRLIYYSQIVNDFQKGDIAEGYSVSREKKESFPLTVTSAQKNPTAFYLCASTDAGWSGELFFGEGSRLTVL.

The genes are TRBV30 and TRBJ1-1, with 7 bases that match TRBD1. Germline-derived CDR1 and CDR2 are GTSNPN and SVGIG (reference sequence). The CDR3 length is 16 residues. Germline trimming cut 0 bases from V and 1 base from J; bases unmatched to any gene: 8. The CDR3 DNA reads as TGTGCCTGGAGTGTTCAGGGGGTGGGGGGGAACACTGAAGCTTTCTTT. Protein product: CAWSVQGVGGNTEAFF.

CDR3 loop: CASTPGGVRAEAFF. Written as DNA, the CDR3 is TGTGCCAGCACCCCAGGGGGGGTGAGGGCTGAAGCTTTCTTT. The chain employs TRBV27 and TRBJ1-1; the match to TRBD1 covers 7 bases. Germline-derived CDR1 and CDR2 are MNHEY and SMNVEV (reference sequence). The CDR3 length is 14 residues. Germline trimming cut 7 bases from V and 6 bases from J; bases unmatched to any gene: 11.

Concerning this clone: The same CDR3 also results from other DNA sequences found in this sample. The chain joins TRBV5-1 to TRBJ1-1; D gene ambiguous. The CDR3 totals 12 residues. Per germline, CDR1 SGHRS and CDR2 YFSETQ. Trimming removed 0 bases at V and 7 bases at J, with 7 bases between. The DNA for the CDR3 is TGCGCCAGCAGCTTGGCTGGTAATGAAGCTTTCTTT. This translates into CASSLAGNEAFF.

The rearrangement links TRBV10-3 to TRBJ2-7; TRBD1 matches at 7 bases. The CDR3 covers 15 residues. The germline V gene has CDR1 ENHRY and CDR2 SYGVKD. V shed 0 bases and J 2 bases; nucleotides not matched to a gene: 4. Here the CDR3 reads CAISESEGGPYEQYF. In DNA, the CDR3 is TGTGCCATCAGTGAGTCTGAAGGGGGCCCCTACGAGCAGTACTTC.

The chain is built from TRBV6-6 and TRBJ2-5; perhaps TRBD1 as D (6 bases). Germline V gene data show CDR1 as MNHNY and CDR2 as SVGAGI (reference sequence). With 5 bases removed from V and 2 bases from J, the gap between germline ends came to 18 bases. CDR3 length: 16 residues. CDR3 sequence reads: CASSLRRGQNQETQYF. The CDR3 DNA reads as TGTGCCAGCAGTCTAAGACGCGGACAGAATCAAGAGACCCAGTACTTC.

The gene calls are TRBV4-2 and TRBJ2-7; D gene unclear. The germline gives CDR1 LGHNA, CDR2 YNFKEQ. This CDR3 has 13 amino acids. V dropped 1 base and J dropped 5 bases, with 9 bases sitting between them. CDR3 DNA: TGTGCCAGCAGCCAAGCGTCACAGAACGAGCAGTACTTC. Its translation is CASSQASQNEQYF.

This chain uses TRBV12-3 or TRBV12-4 with TRBJ1-2; possibly TRBD1 for D (6 bases). Deletions cut 9 bases from V and 6 bases from J, with 17 bases between. This CDR3 has 13 amino acids. The CDR3 nucleotides read TGTGCCAGTACGAGAAGGGGGGGTGATGGCTACACCTTC. Translating it yields CASTRRGGDGYTF.

The J gene is TRBJ2-1, the V gene TRBV27; weak D call: TRBD2 (5 bases). Germline V gene sequence: CDR1 MNHEY, CDR2 SMNVEV (reference sequence). CDR3 size: 18 residues. V dropped 5 bases and J dropped 4 bases, with 24 bases sitting between them. The CDR3 DNA sequence: TGTGCCAGCAGTATCCACTCCCCTCTAGCAGTTTCTTACAATGAGCAGTTCTTC. This translates into CASSIHSPLAVSYNEQFF.

The V call is TRBV6-2 or TRBV6-3, the J call TRBJ2-1, with D unclear. This CDR3 region has 19 residues. Germline V gene sequence: CDR1 MNHEY, CDR2 SVGEGT. V lost 5 bases, J lost 9 bases, and 32 bases lay in between. CDR3 sequence: CASSGNQALGYHTPIEQFF. The CDR3, as DNA: TGTGCCAGCAGTGGAAATCAGGCCTTAGGTTACCACACTCCTATTGAGCAGTTCTTC.

The chain couples TRBV18 to TRBJ1-6, with a possible D match to TRBD1 (5 bases). Between the trimmed V and J ends, which lost 6 bases and 8 bases, there was a span of 17 bases. The CDR3 totals 15 residues. In germline, CDR1 is KGHSH, CDR2 LQKENI. DNA of the CDR3: TGTGCCAGCTCTCGAGAAGGGGCCCCAGATTCACCCCTCCACTTT. As protein: CASSREGAPDSPLHF.

The chain links TRBV7-2 to TRBJ2-7; D gene ambiguous. The V gene lost 1 base and the J gene lost 6 bases, with 10 bases spanning the gap. This CDR3 has 13 amino acids. Germline lookup yields CDR1 SGHTA and CDR2 FQGNSA. The CDR3 coding sequence is TGTGCCAGCAGCTTAGTCGTGGGCGGCGAGCAGTACTTC. Encoded protein: CASSLVVGGEQYF.

The V gene is TRBV28, the J gene TRBJ2-1; 9 bases map to TRBD2. Germline V gene sequence: CDR1 MDHEN, CDR2 SYDVKM. V shed 6 bases, J shed 4 bases, and the junction held 10 bases outside the gene matches. This CDR3 has 16 residues. The CDR3 loop reads CASRQSGGGAYNEQFF. CDR3 DNA: TGTGCCAGCAGACAGAGCGGCGGGGGGGCGTACAATGAGCAGTTCTTC.

The rearrangement uses TRBV18 and TRBJ1-1; TRBD1 matches at 7 bases. The germline gives CDR1 KGHSH, CDR2 LQKENI. This CDR3 comprises 15 residues. V was clipped by 0 bases and J by 3 bases; unmatched bases: 4. CDR3 sequence reads: CASSPPGGEDTEAFF. The CDR3 region has the DNA TGTGCCAGCTCACCACCAGGGGGCGAGGACACTGAAGCTTTCTTT.